A single sample gave rise to the 15 T cell receptor beta chains below, sequenced in a study of shared clonotypes between healthy human individuals. TCRdb's table, derived via immunoSEQ multiplex PCR, lists solely in-frame clones and lacks some. The sample consists of 2,100,000 or so clones, almost 96% of them appearing once. Sequenced: naive CD4+ T cells sorted from blood. Subset of the sample: CD45RA+ positively selected. These receptors all come from a man in his late teens or twenties in good health.

The V call is TRBV5-1, the J call TRBJ2-5; D unclear. V was shortened by 0 bases and J by 5 bases, with 14 bases between the two germline ends. This CDR3 is 15 amino acids long. The germline V gene has CDR1 SGHRS and CDR2 YFSETQ. The CDR3 sequence: CASSLGGQVRETQYF. The CDR3, as DNA: TGCGCCAGCAGCTTGGGGGGTCAGGTGAGGGAGACCCAGTACTTC.

V usage is TRBV5-1 and J usage is TRBJ2-3, with D possibly TRBD2 on 6 matching bases. The CDR3 runs to 14 residues. With 6 bases removed from V and 2 bases from J, the gap between germline ends came to 13 bases. The germline CDR1 and CDR2 sequences are SGHRS and YFSETQ. The CDR3, as DNA: TGCGCCAGCACCAAGGAGGGGCACACAGATACGCAGTATTTT. Protein sequence: CASTKEGHTDTQYF.

Details on this clone: The sample has other DNA sequences that encode this CDR3 too. The V and J genes are TRBV9 and TRBJ2-5; weak D call: TRBD2 (6 bases). Germline V gene sequence: CDR1 SGDLS, CDR2 YYNGEE. Deletions cut 0 bases from V and 5 bases from J, with 11 bases between. The CDR3 is made up of 14 amino acids. Here the CDR3 DNA reads TGTGCCAGCAGCGTAGGTAGCGGAAGGGAGACCCAGTACTTC. It specifies CASSVGSGRETQYF.

The chain employs TRBV6-5 and TRBJ2-5; the D is unclear. This CDR3 contains 14 residues. Trimming left V 4 bases short and J 5 bases short, with 14 bases between. Germline CDR1 is MNHEY and CDR2 is SVGAGI. The CDR3 nucleotides read TGTGCCAGCAGTTCCGCCTTGACGAGGGAGACCCAGTACTTC. Its protein is CASSSALTRETQYF.

J is TRBJ2-5 and V is TRBV5-1; 8 positions agree with TRBD1. Germline CDR1 is SGHRS and CDR2 is YFSETQ. CDR3 size: 15 residues. J lost 4 bases, V lost 2 bases, and 7 bases had no gene match. CDR3 residues: CASSLGQGGLETQYF. CDR3 bases: TGCGCCAGCAGCTTAGGACAGGGAGGATTAGAGACCCAGTACTTC.

The sample holds one count of this clone. V and J are TRBV5-6 and TRBJ2-1, with 11 bases lining up with TRBD2. CDR1 SGHDT and CDR2 YYEEEE come from the germline V gene. This CDR3 has 18 amino acids. V trimming: 6 bases; J trimming: 5 bases; junction bases outside the gene matches: 16. The DNA for the CDR3 is TGTGCCAGCATCCTCTCGGGGCTGACTAGCGGGGTACACAATGAGCAGTTCTTC. Encoded protein: CASILSGLTSGVHNEQFF.

V gene TRBV5-1 combines with J gene TRBJ2-3, with no clear D. Germline CDR1 is SGHRS and CDR2 is YFSETQ. Trimming took 5 bases from V and 3 from J, leaving 10 bases between them. The CDR3 length is 13 residues. CDR3 region: CASSDGLTDTQYF. The CDR3 DNA sequence: TGCGCCAGCAGTGACGGGCTAACAGATACGCAGTATTTT. The full variable domain, rest sourced from reference TRBV5-1 and TRBJ2-3, is KAGVTQTPRYLIKTRGQQVTLSCSPISGHRSVSWYQQTPGQGLQFLFEYFSETQRNKGNFPGRFSGRQFSNSRSEMNVSTLELGDSALYLCASSDGLTDTQYFGPGTRLTVL.

The gene calls are TRBV2 and TRBJ2-3; no definite D call. In germline, CDR1 is SNHLY, CDR2 FYNNEI. V dropped 0 bases and J dropped 2 bases, with 15 bases sitting between them. The CDR3 runs 17 residues. CDR3 loop: CASSEALASPNTDTQYF. The CDR3 DNA sequence: TGTGCCAGCAGTGAAGCATTAGCATCCCCTAACACAGATACGCAGTATTTT.

This chain joins TRBV11-2 and TRBJ2-3, with D uncertain. The V gene's germline CDR1 is SGHAT and CDR2 FQNNGV. V gave up 3 bases and J gave up 1 base, with 14 bases separating them. This CDR3 is built from 16 residues. CDR3 DNA sequence: TGTGCCAGCAGCTTGGGGTCTGGACCAGGCACAGATACGCAGTATTTT. This gives the protein CASSLGSGPGTDTQYF.

This chain joins TRBV29-1 and TRBJ1-3; D may be TRBD1 (6 bases). V was clipped by 1 base and J by 4 bases, with 11 bases between them. The CDR3 totals 14 residues. The germline CDR1 and CDR2 sequences are SQVTM and ANQGSEA. The CDR3 here is CSVEVPTGGNTIYF. CDR3 in DNA: TGCAGCGTTGAAGTCCCGACAGGAGGAAACACCATATATTTT.

On this clone itself: The same CDR3 is also encoded by other DNA sequences in this sample. V usage is TRBV9 and J usage is TRBJ2-7; maybe TRBD1 (6 bases). The CDR3 totals 15 residues. Looked up from germline, CDR1 is SGDLS and CDR2 is YYNGEE. V gave up 2 bases and J gave up 0 bases, with 12 bases separating them. In DNA, the CDR3 is TGTGCCAGCAGCGTGGAGCAGGGGAGCTCCTACGAGCAGTACTTC. Amino acids: CASSVEQGSSYEQYF.

The chain has TRBV5-1 and TRBJ2-7; D ambiguous. The germline V gene has CDR1 SGHRS and CDR2 YFSETQ. V lost 5 bases and J 3 bases, leaving 12 bases between the germline ends. The CDR3 consists of 13 residues. Written as DNA, the CDR3 is TGCGCCAGCAGTCTAAGTGCGGACTACGAGCAGTACTTC. Translated: CASSLSADYEQYF.

The V and J genes are TRBV6-5 and TRBJ2-7; D call uncertain. Germline V gene lookup returns CDR1 MNHEY and CDR2 SVGAGI. V lost 2 bases and J 2 bases, leaving 10 bases between the germline ends. This CDR3 is 14 amino acids long. The CDR3 here is CASSYADKAYEQYF. As DNA, the CDR3 is TGTGCCAGCAGTTACGCCGACAAAGCCTACGAGCAGTACTTC.

The V gene is TRBV6-1, the J gene TRBJ2-5; D tentatively fits TRBD1 or TRBD2 (6 bases each). The CDR3 is made up of 13 amino acids. V dropped 1 base and J dropped 5 bases, with 8 bases sitting between them. In germline, CDR1 is MNHNS, CDR2 SASEGT. CDR3 DNA sequence: TGTGCCAGCAGTGAAGGGGGGGCGGAGACCCAGTACTTC. Protein: CASSEGGAETQYF.

The chain recombines TRBV7-9 with TRBJ2-1, with TRBD2 matching over 7 bases. The CDR3 is 16 amino acids. Germline V gene sequence: CDR1 SEHNR, CDR2 FQNEAQ (reference sequence). The V segment lost 4 bases and the J segment 7 bases; nucleotides outside the gene matches: 13. CDR3 amino acids: CASSSGLAENGNEQFF. The DNA for the CDR3 is TGTGCCAGCAGCTCAGGGCTAGCGGAGAATGGGAATGAGCAGTTCTTC. The full variable domain, completed using reference TRBV7-9 and TRBJ2-1, is DTGVSQNPRHKITKRGQNVTFRCDPISEHNRLYWYRQTLGQGPEFLTYFQNEAQLEKSRLLSDRFSAERPKGSFSTLEIQRTEQGDSAMYLCASSSGLAENGNEQFFGPGTRLTVL.